The 29 T cell receptor beta chains below were found in one sample sequenced in a study of monozygotic twins with inflammatory bowel disease. From the 5' RACE reads, TCRdb lists one entry per CDR3 protein and no DNA. The listing records about 330,000 distinct CDR3 sequences. The sample taken for sequencing was blood. The source of these receptors is a human donor with ulcerative colitis or Crohn's disease, or a healthy co-twin of an affected twin (not recorded which).

This chain connects TRBV28 to TRBJ1-1. CDR3 length equals 13 residues. In germline, CDR1 is MDHEN, CDR2 SYDVKM. Here the CDR3 reads CASSFGSGGGAFF.

The rearrangement uses TRBV9 and TRBJ1-1; the D gene TCRdb calls, TRBD1, cannot be checked with no DNA. Per germline, CDR1 SGDLS and CDR2 YYNGEE. The CDR3 covers 14 residues. CDR3 protein: CASSEGQGDTEAFF. Full variable domain (remainder filled in from reference TRBV9 and TRBJ1-1): DSGVTQTPKHLITATGQRVTLRCSPRSGDLSVYWYQQSLDQGLQFLIQYYNGEERAKGNILERFSAQQFPDLHSELNLSSLELGDSALYFCASSEGQGDTEAFFGQGTRLTVV.

The chain uses TRBV2 and TRBJ1-4. The germline V gene has CDR1 SNHLY and CDR2 FYNNEI. The CDR3 runs to 13 residues. This CDR3 is CASSGSLNEILFF.

The chain joins TRBV5-1 to TRBJ2-5; TCRdb proposes TRBD2, but this gene call is untestable without DNA. From germline, CDR1 is SGHRS and CDR2 YFSETQ. The CDR3 extends over 16 amino acids. CDR3 sequence: CASSRSGGWVQETQYF.

The V gene is TRBV5-1, the J gene TRBJ2-1. Germline lookup yields CDR1 SGHRS and CDR2 YFSETQ. This CDR3 comprises 13 residues. The CDR3 here is CASSLNIGNEQFF.

V usage is TRBV5-1 and J usage is TRBJ2-5; as DNA is missing, the TRBD2 call by TCRdb cannot be tested. The CDR3 has 13 residues. The V gene's germline CDR1 is SGHRS and CDR2 YFSETQ. Here the CDR3 reads CASSSRAEETQYF.

The J gene is TRBJ2-1, the V gene TRBV12-3 or TRBV12-4; the D call of TRBD2 rests on TCRdb alone, since no DNA is present to check it. The length of the CDR3 is 14 residues. The chain's CDR3 is CASSRLAGGSEQFF.

V gene TRBV21-1 combines with J gene TRBJ1-1; TCRdb's assignment of TRBD1 cannot be checked, as there is no DNA. TRBV21-1 is reported as a pseudogene. The CDR3 contains 17 residues. The CDR3 loop is CASSKKGGQDVRTEAFF.

The CDR3 sequence is CATSRGRSQETQYF. The rearrangement uses TRBV15 and TRBJ2-5. In germline, CDR1 is LNHNV, CDR2 YYDKDF (reference sequence). The CDR3 consists of 14 residues.

The rearrangement uses TRBV7-2 and TRBJ1-1; TCRdb's D call of TRBD1 is untestable without DNA. Germline loops: CDR1 SGHTA, CDR2 FQGNSA. This CDR3 has 14 amino acids. CDR3 in amino acids: CASSPSQGGTEAFF.

The rearrangement uses TRBV6-2 or TRBV6-3 and TRBJ2-7. This CDR3 spans 14 amino acids. The germline V gene has CDR1 MNHEY and CDR2 SVGEGT. CDR3 protein: CASSYKEEGYEQYF.

This chain links TRBV4-3 with TRBJ1-1. This CDR3 is 13 amino acids long. Germline V gene data show CDR1 as LGHNA and CDR2 as YSLEER. This CDR3 is CASSQVRNTEAFF.

The CDR3 here is CAWSRVGTDTQYF. The chain has TRBV30 and TRBJ2-3. Germline CDR1 and CDR2: GTSNPN and SVGIG (reference sequence). The CDR3 consists of 13 residues.

The CDR3 is CASSSPRASSYNEQFF. This sequence joins TRBV7-9 and TRBJ2-1. Germline assignment: CDR1 SEHNR and CDR2 FQNEAQ (reference sequence). CDR3 length: 16 amino acids.

CDR3 in amino acids: CASSLAEVGGETQYF. V is TRBV5-1 and J is TRBJ2-5; TCRdb picks TRBD2, but there is no DNA to check that call. Germline-derived CDR1 and CDR2 are SGHRS and YFSETQ. This CDR3 has 15 amino acids. Variable domain in full (rest from reference TRBV5-1 and TRBJ2-5): KAGVTQTPRYLIKTRGQQVTLSCSPISGHRSVSWYQQTPGQGLQFLFEYFSETQRNKGNFPGRFSGRQFSNSRSEMNVSTLELGDSALYLCASSLAEVGGETQYFGPGTRLLVL.

The rearrangement joins TRBV29-1 to TRBJ2-7; TCRdb lists TRBD2, though no DNA is available to test this call. Per germline, CDR1 SQVTM and CDR2 ANQGSEA. The length of the CDR3 is 12 residues. CDR3 sequence reads: CSVVREGSEQYF.

The chain has TRBV3-1 and TRBJ2-4; the TCRdb call, TRBD1, lacks DNA for checking. CDR3 size: 14 residues. The germline V gene encodes CDR1 LGHDT and CDR2 YNNKEL (reference sequence). CDR3 amino acids: CASSRQGPLNIQYF.

The CDR3 loop is CASSQDRGTGGAQPQHF. This chain uses TRBV4-3 with TRBJ1-5; checking the TCRdb D call of TRBD1 is not possible without DNA. CDR3 length: 17 residues. Looked up from germline, CDR1 is LGHNA and CDR2 is YSLEER.

This rearrangement joins TRBV5-5 to TRBJ2-1; the TRBD2 assignment by TCRdb is unverifiable without DNA. Germline assignment: CDR1 SGHKS and CDR2 YYEKEE (reference sequence). The CDR3 is 17 amino acids. The CDR3 reads CASSSASPGGGGYEQFF.

The V call is TRBV2, the J call TRBJ2-2; TCRdb proposes TRBD1, but this gene call is untestable without DNA. Germline V gene sequence: CDR1 SNHLY, CDR2 FYNNEI. This CDR3 contains 14 residues. The CDR3 spells CASLGTVNTGELFF.

The J gene is TRBJ2-7, the V gene TRBV20-1; the D gene TCRdb calls, TRBD1, cannot be checked with no DNA. This CDR3 is 12 amino acids long. CDR1 is DFQATT and CDR2 is SNEGSKA in the germline V gene (reference sequence). The CDR3 sequence: CSANRDTYEQYF.

V and J are TRBV20-1 and TRBJ1-2. Looked up from germline, CDR1 is DFQATT and CDR2 is SNEGSKA (reference sequence). The CDR3 runs to 13 residues. CDR3 in amino acids: CSARDETNYGYTF.

The chain uses TRBV11-2 and TRBJ2-2. There are 13 residues in the CDR3. Germline lookup yields CDR1 SGHAT and CDR2 FQNNGV. CDR3 sequence reads: CASSLVRYGELFF.

V and J are TRBV28 and TRBJ2-1. This CDR3 region has 13 residues. Germline CDR1 MDHEN, CDR2 SYDVKM. CDR3 in amino acids: CASSLKVYNEQFF.

The chain uses TRBV5-4 and TRBJ1-1. The CDR3 contains 17 residues. The germline gives CDR1 SGHNT, CDR2 YYREEE (reference sequence). The CDR3 region is CASSSSRAGLDNTEAFF.

This chain uses TRBV3-1 with TRBJ1-6; TCRdb indicates TRBD1, and absent DNA this call remains unverified. From germline, CDR1 is LGHDT and CDR2 YNNKEL (reference sequence). This CDR3 has 14 amino acids. The CDR3 loop is CASSQETEGSALHF.

This sequence joins TRBV12-3 or TRBV12-4 and TRBJ2-7. The length of the CDR3 is 11 residues. CDR3 loop: CASSQAYEQYF.

The genes are TRBV5-4 and TRBJ2-2; absent DNA, TCRdb's TRBD1 call cannot be checked. CDR3 length: 15 amino acids. Germline V lookup: CDR1 SGHNT, CDR2 YYREEE (reference sequence). CDR3: CASTIQAADTGELFF.

The gene calls are TRBV7-8 and TRBJ1-2; the TRBD1 assignment by TCRdb is unverifiable without DNA. From germline, CDR1 is SGHVS and CDR2 FQNEAQ. This CDR3 is 14 amino acids long. CDR3 residues: CASSLAGAINGYTF.